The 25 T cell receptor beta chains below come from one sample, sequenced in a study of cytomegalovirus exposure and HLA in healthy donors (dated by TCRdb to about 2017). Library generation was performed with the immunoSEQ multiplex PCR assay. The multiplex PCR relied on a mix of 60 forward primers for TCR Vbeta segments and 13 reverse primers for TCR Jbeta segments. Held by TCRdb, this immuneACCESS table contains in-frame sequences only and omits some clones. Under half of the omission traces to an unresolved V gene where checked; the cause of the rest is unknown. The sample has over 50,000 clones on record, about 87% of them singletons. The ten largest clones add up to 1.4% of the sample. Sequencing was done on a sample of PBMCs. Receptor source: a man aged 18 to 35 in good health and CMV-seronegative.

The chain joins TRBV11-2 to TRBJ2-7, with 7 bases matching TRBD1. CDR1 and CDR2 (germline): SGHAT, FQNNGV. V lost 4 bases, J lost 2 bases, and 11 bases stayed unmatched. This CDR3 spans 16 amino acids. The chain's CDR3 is CASSSLGDRFPYEQYF. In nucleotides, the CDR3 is TGTGCCAGCAGCTCTCTGGGGGACAGATTCCCCTACGAGCAGTACTTC. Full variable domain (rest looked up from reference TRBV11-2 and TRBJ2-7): EAGVAQSPRYKIIEKRQSVAFWCNPISGHATLYWYQQILGQGPKLLIQFQNNGVVDDSQLPKDRFSAERLKGVDSTLKIQPAKLEDSAVYLCASSSLGDRFPYEQYFGPGTRLTVT.

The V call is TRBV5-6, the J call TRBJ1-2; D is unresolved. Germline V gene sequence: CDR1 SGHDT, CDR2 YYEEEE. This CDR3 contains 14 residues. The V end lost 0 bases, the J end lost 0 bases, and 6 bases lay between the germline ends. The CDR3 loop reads CASSLGHPNYGYTF. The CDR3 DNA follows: TGTGCCAGCAGCTTGGGGCACCCTAACTATGGCTACACCTTC.

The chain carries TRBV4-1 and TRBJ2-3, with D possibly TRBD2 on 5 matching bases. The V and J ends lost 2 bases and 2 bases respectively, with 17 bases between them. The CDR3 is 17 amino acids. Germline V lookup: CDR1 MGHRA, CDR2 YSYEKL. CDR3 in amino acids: CASSQTPLGSFTDTQYF. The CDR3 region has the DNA TGCGCCAGCAGCCAAACCCCGCTAGGGAGTTTCACAGATACGCAGTATTTT.

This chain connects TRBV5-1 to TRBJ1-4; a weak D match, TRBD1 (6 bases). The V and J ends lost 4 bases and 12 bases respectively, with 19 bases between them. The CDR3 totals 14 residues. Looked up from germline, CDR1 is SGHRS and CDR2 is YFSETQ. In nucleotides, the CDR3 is TGCGCCAGCAGCCTCGACAATGCCCCAGGGGAACTGTTTTTT. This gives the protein CASSLDNAPGELFF. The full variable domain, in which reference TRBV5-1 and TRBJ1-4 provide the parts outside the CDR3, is KAGVTQTPRYLIKTRGQQVTLSCSPISGHRSVSWYQQTPGQGLQFLFEYFSETQRNKGNFPGRFSGRQFSNSRSEMNVSTLELGDSALYLCASSLDNAPGELFFGSGTQLSVL.

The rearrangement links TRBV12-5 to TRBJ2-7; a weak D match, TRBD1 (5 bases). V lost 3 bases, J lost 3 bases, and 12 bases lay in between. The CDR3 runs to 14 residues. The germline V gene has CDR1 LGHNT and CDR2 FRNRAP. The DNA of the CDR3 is TGTGCTAGTGGTTTAAGTGGGGCTCTCTACGAGCAGTACTTC. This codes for CASGLSGALYEQYF.

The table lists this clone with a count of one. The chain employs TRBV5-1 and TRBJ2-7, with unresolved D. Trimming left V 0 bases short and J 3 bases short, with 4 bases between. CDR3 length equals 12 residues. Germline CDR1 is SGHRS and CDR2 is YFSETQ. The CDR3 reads CASSLDFYEQYF. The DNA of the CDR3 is TGCGCCAGCAGCTTGGACTTCTACGAGCAGTACTTC.

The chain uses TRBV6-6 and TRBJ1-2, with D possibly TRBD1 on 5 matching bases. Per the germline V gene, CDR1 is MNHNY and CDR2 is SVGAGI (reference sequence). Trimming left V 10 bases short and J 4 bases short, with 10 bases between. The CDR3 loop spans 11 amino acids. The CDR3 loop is CAILGPYGYTF. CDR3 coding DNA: TGTGCCATCCTGGGGCCCTATGGCTACACCTTC.

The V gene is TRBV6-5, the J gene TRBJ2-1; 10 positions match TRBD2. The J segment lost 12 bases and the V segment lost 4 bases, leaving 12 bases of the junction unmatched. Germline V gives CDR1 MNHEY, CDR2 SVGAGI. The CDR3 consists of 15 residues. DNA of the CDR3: TGTGCCAGCAGTTTCAAGCGGGGGGGCCTAATAGGGCAGTTCTTC. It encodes CASSFKRGGLIGQFF.

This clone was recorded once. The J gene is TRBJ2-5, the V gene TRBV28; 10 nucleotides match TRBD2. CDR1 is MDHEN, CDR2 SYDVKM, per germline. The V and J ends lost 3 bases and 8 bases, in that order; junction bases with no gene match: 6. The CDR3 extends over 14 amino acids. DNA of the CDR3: TGTGCCAGCAGTTTTCGCCTAGCGGGGGTTACCCAGTACTTC. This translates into CASSFRLAGVTQYF.

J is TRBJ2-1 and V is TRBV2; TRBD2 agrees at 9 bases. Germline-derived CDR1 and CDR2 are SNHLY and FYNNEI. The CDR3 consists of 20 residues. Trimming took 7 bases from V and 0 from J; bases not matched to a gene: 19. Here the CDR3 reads CASTKLGSGGPKSSYNEQFF. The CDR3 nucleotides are TGTGCCAGCACCAAGCTAGGCAGCGGGGGGCCTAAGAGCTCCTACAATGAGCAGTTCTTC.

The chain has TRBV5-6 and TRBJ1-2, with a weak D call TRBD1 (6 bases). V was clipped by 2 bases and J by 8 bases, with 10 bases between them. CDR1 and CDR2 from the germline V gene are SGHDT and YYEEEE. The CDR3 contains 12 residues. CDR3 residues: CASSFNRVGYTF. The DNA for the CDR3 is TGTGCCAGCAGCTTTAACAGGGTAGGCTACACCTTC.

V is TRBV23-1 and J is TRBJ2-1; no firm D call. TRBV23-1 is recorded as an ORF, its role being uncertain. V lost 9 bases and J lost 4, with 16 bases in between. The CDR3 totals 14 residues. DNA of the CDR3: TGCGCCAGGATGCCGGGTCTAGGTTACAATGAGCAGTTCTTC. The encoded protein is CARMPGLGYNEQFF.

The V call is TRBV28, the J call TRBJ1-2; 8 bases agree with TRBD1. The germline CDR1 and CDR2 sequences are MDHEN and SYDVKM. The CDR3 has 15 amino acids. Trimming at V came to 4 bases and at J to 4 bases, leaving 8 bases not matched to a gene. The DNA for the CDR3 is TGTGCCAGCAGTTCGGACAGGGCGGGTGGCTATGGCTACACCTTC. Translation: CASSSDRAGGYGYTF.

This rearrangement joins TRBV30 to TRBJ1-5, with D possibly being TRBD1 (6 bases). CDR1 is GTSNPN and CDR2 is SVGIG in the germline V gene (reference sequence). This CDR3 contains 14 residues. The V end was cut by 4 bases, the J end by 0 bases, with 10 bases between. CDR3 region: CAWNRDGSNQPQHF. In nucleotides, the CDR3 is TGTGCCTGGAACAGGGACGGTAGCAATCAGCCCCAGCATTTT. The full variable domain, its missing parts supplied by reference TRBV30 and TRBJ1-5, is SQTIHQWPATLVQPVGSPLSLECTVEGTSNPNLYWYRQAAGRGLQLLFYSVGIGQISSEVPQNLSASRPQDRQFILSSKKLLLSDSGFYLCAWNRDGSNQPQHFGDGTRLSIL.

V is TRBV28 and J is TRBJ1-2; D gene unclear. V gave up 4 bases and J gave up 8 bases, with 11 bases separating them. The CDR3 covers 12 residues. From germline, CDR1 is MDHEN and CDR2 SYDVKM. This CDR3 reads CASSSASEGYTF. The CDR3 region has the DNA TGTGCCAGCAGTTCAGCGTCCGAGGGCTACACCTTC.

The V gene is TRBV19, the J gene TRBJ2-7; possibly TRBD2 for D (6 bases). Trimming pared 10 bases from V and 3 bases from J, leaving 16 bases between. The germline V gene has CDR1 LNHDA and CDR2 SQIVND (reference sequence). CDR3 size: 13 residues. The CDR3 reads CATAPGLNYEQYF. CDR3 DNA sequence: TGTGCCACCGCACCGGGACTTAACTACGAGCAGTACTTC. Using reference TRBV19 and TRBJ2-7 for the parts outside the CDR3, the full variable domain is DGGITQSPKYLFRKEGQNVTLSCEQNLNHDAMYWYRQDPGQGLRLIYYSQIVNDFQKGDIAEGYSVSREKKESFPLTVTSAQKNPTAFYLCATAPGLNYEQYFGPGTRLTVT.

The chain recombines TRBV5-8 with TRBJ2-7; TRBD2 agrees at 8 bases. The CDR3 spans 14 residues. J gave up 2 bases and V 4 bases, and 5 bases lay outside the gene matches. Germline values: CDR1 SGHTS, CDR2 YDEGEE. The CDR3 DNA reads TGTGCCAGCAGCCGGGAGGGGTCCGCCTACGAGCAGTACTTC. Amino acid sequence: CASSREGSAYEQYF.

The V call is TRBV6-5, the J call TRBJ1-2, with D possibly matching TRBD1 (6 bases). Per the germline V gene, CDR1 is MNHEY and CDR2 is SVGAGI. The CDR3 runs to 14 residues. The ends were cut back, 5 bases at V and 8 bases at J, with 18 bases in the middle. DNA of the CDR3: TGTGCCAGCAGTAGCCTTGGTCCGCAGGGGGGCTACACCTTC. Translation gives CASSSLGPQGGYTF.

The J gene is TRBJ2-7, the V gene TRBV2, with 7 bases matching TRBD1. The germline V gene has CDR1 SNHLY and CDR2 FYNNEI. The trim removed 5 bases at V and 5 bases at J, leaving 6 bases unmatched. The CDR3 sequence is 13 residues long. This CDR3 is CASSLGQLNEQYF. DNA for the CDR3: TGTGCCAGCAGTCTGGGACAGCTGAACGAGCAGTACTTC.

CDR3: CASSFLRTGPGNTIYF. CDR3 nucleotide sequence: TGTGCCAGCAGCTTTCTACGGACAGGGCCGGGAAACACCATATATTTT. The chain employs TRBV7-8 and TRBJ1-3; 8 positions match TRBD1. Unmatched junction bases numbered 8, after V lost 3 bases and J lost 4 bases. This CDR3 is built from 16 residues. The germline V gene encodes CDR1 SGHVS and CDR2 FQNEAQ. Full variable domain (rest looked up from reference TRBV7-8 and TRBJ1-3): GAGVSQSPRYKVAKRGQDVALRCDPISGHVSLFWYQQALGQGPEFLTYFQNEAQLDKSGLPSDRFFAERPEGSVSTLKIQRTQQEDSAVYLCASSFLRTGPGNTIYFGEGSWLTVV.

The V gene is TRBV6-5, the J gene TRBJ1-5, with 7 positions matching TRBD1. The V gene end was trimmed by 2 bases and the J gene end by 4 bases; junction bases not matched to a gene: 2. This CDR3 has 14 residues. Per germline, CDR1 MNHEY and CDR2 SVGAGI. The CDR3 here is CASSYRQGNQPQHF. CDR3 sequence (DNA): TGTGCCAGCAGTTACCGACAGGGTAATCAGCCCCAGCATTTT.

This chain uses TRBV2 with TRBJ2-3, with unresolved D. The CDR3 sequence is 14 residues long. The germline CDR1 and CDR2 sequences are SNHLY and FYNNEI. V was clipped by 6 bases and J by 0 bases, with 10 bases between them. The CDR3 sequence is CASSSAPSTDTQYF. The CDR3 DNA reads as TGTGCCAGCAGCAGCGCTCCTAGCACAGATACGCAGTATTTT.

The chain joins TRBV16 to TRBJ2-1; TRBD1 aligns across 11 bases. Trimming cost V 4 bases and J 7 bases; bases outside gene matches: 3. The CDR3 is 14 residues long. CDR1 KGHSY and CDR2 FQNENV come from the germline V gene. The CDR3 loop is CASSLDRGRNEQFF. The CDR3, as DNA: TGTGCCAGCAGCCTGGACAGGGGGCGTAATGAGCAGTTCTTC.

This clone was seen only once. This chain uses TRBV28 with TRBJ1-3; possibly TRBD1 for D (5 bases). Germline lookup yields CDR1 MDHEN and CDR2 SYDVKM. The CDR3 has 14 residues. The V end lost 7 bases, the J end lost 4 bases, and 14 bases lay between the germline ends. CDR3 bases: TGTGCCAGCACCCTCAGGGTGGGGGGAAACACCATATATTTT. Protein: CASTLRVGGNTIYF.

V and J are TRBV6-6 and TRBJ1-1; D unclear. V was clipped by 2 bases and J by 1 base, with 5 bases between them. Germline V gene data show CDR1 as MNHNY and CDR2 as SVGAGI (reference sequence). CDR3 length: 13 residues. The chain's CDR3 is CASSYEKNTEAFF. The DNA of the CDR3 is TGTGCCAGCAGTTACGAGAAGAACACTGAAGCTTTCTTT.